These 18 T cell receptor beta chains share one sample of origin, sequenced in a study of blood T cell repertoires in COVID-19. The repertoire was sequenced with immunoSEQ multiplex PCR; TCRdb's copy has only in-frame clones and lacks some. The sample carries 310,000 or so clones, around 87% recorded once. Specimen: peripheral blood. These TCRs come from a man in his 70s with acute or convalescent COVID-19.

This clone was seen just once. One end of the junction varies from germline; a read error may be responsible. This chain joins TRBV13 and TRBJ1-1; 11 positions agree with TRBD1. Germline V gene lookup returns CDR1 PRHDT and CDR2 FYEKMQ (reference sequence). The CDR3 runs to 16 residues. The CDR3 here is CASSLGQGAWYTEAFF. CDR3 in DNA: TGTGCCAGCAGCCTAGGACAGGGGGCATGGTACACTGAAGCTTTCTTT.

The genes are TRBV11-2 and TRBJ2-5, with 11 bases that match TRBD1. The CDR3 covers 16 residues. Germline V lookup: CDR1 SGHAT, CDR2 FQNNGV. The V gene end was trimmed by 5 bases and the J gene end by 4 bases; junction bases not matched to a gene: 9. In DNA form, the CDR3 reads TGTGCCAGCAGCGCCAACGGACAGGGGGCAGTAGAGACCCAGTACTTC. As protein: CASSANGQGAVETQYF. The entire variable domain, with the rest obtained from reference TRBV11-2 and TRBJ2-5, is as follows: EAGVAQSPRYKIIEKRQSVAFWCNPISGHATLYWYQQILGQGPKLLIQFQNNGVVDDSQLPKDRFSAERLKGVDSTLKIQPAKLEDSAVYLCASSANGQGAVETQYFGPGTRLLVL.

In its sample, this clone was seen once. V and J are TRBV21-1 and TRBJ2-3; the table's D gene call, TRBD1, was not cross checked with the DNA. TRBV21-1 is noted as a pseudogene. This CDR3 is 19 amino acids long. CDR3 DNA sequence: TGTGCCAGCAGCCCCCGCGGAACAGGGTTAAAATTAGGTATTGATACGCAGTATTTT. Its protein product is CASSPRGTGLKLGIDTQYF.

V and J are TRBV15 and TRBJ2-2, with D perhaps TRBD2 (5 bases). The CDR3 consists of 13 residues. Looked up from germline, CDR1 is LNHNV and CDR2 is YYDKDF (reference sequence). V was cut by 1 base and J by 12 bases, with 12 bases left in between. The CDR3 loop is CATSRGGQPQLFF. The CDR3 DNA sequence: TGTGCCACCAGCAGAGGAGGGCAACCTCAGCTGTTTTTT.

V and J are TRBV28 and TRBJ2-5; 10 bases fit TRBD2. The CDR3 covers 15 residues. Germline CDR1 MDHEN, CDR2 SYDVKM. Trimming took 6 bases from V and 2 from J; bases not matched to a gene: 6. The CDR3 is CASSSLAGGQETQYF. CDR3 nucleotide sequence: TGTGCCAGCAGCTCATTAGCGGGGGGTCAAGAGACCCAGTACTTC.

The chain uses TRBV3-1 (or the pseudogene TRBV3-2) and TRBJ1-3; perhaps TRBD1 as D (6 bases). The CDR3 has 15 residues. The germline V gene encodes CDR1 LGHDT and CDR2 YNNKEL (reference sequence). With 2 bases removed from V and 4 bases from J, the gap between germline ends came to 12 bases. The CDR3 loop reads CASSQITGPGNTIYF. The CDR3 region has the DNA TGTGCCAGCAGCCAAATCACAGGGCCAGGAAACACCATATATTTT.

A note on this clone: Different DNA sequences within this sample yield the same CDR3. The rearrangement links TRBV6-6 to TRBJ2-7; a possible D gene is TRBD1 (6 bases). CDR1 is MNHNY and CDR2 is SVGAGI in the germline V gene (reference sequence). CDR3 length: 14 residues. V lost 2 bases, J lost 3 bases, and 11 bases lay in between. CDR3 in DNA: TGTGCCAGCAGTTACGGCAGGGGCATCTACGAGCAGTACTTC. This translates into CASSYGRGIYEQYF.

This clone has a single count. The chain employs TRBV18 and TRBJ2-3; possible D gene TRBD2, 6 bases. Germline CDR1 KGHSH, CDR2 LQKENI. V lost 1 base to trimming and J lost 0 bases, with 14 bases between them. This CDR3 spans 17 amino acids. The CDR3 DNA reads TGTGCCAGCTCACCACTCGGGCTAGCGATAAGCACAGATACGCAGTATTTT. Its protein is CASSPLGLAISTDTQYF.

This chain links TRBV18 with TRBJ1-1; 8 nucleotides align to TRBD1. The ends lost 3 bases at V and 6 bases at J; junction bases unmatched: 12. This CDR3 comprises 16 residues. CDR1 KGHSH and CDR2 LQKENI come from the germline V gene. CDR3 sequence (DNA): TGTGCCAGCTCACCGTGGGATTTGGAACAGGGGGCTGAAGCTTTCTTT. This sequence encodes CASSPWDLEQGAEAFF.

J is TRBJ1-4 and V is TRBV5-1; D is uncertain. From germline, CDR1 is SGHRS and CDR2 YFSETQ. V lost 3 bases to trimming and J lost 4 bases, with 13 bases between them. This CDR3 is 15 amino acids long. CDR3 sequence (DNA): TGCGCCAGCAGCTGGGGTTTGGACTTTAATGAAAAACTGTTTTTT. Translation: CASSWGLDFNEKLFF. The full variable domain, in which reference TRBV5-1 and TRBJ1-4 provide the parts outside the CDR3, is KAGVTQTPRYLIKTRGQQVTLSCSPISGHRSVSWYQQTPGQGLQFLFEYFSETQRNKGNFPGRFSGRQFSNSRSEMNVSTLELGDSALYLCASSWGLDFNEKLFFGSGTQLSVL.

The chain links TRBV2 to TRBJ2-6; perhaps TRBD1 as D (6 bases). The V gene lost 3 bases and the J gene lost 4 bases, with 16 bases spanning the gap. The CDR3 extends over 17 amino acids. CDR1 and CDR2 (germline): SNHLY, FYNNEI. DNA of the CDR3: TGTGCCAGCAGTGACTTACAGGGTGTACGGGGGGCCAACGTCCTGACTTTC. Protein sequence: CASSDLQGVRGANVLTF.

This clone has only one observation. The CDR3 here is CASSLGSTGELFF. The CDR3 DNA sequence: TGTGCCAGCAGCCTGGGCAGCACCGGGGAGCTGTTTTTT. This chain joins TRBV21-1 and TRBJ2-2; TRBD1, the table's D call, lacks a check against the DNA. TRBV21-1 is described as a pseudogene. This CDR3 is 13 amino acids long.

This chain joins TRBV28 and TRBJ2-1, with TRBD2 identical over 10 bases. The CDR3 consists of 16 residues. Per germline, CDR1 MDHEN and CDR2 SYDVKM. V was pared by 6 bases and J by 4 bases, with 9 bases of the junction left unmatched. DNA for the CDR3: TGTGCCAGCAGGACCCTCCTAGCGGGAGCGTACAATGAGCAGTTCTTC. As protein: CASRTLLAGAYNEQFF.

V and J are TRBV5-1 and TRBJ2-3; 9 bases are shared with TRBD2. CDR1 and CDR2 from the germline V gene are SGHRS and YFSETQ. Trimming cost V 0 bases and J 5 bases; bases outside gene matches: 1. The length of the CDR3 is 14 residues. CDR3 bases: TGCGCCAGCAGCTTGGGACTAGCGGAAGATACGCAGTATTTT. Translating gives CASSLGLAEDTQYF.

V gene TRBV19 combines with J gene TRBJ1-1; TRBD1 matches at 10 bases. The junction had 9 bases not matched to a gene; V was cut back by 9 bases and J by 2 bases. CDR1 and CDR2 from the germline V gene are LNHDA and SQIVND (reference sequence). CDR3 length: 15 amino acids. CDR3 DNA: TGTGCCAGCAGGGACAGGGGAGTCCCAAACACTGAAGCTTTCTTT. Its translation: CASRDRGVPNTEAFF.

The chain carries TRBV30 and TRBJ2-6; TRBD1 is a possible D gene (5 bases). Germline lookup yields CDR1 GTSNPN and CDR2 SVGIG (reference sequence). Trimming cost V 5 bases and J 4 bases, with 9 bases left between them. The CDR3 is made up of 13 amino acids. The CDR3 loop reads CAWQGKGANVLTF. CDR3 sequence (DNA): TGTGCCTGGCAGGGTAAAGGGGCCAACGTCCTGACTTTC.

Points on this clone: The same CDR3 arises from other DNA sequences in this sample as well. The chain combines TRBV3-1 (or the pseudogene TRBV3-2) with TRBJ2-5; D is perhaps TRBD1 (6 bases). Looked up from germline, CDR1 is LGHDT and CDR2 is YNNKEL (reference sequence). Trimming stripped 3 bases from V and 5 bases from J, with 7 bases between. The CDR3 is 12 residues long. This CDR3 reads CASSHGGETQYF. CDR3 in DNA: TGTGCCAGCAGCCATGGGGGCGAGACCCAGTACTTC.

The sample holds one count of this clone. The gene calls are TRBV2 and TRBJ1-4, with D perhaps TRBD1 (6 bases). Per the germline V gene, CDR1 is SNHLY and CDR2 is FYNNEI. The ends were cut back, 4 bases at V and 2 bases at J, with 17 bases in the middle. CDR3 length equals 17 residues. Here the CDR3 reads CASSAKRTGSTNEKLFF. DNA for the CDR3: TGTGCCAGCAGTGCCAAACGTACAGGGTCGACTAATGAAAAACTGTTTTTT.